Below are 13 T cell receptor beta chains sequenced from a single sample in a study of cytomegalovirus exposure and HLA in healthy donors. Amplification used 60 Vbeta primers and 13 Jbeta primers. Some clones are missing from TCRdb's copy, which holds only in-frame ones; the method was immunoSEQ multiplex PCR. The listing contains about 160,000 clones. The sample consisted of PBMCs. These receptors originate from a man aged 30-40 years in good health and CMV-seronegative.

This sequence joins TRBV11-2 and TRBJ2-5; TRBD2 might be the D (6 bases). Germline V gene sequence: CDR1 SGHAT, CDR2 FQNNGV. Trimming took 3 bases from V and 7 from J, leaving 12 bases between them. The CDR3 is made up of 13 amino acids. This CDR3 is CASSLSRGGTQYF. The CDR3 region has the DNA TGTGCCAGCAGCTTGAGTCGGGGAGGGACCCAGTACTTC. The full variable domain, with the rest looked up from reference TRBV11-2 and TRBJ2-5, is EAGVAQSPRYKIIEKRQSVAFWCNPISGHATLYWYQQILGQGPKLLIQFQNNGVVDDSQLPKDRFSAERLKGVDSTLKIQPAKLEDSAVYLCASSLSRGGTQYFGPGTRLLVL.

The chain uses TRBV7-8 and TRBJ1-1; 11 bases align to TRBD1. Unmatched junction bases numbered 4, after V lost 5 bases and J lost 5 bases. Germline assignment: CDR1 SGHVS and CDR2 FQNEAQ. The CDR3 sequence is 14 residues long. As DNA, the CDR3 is TGTGCCAGCAGCGCCCGGGACAGGGGGACTGAAGCTTTCTTT. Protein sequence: CASSARDRGTEAFF. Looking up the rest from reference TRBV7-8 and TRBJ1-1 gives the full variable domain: GAGVSQSPRYKVAKRGQDVALRCDPISGHVSLFWYQQALGQGPEFLTYFQNEAQLDKSGLPSDRFFAERPEGSVSTLKIQRTQQEDSAVYLCASSARDRGTEAFFGQGTRLTVV.

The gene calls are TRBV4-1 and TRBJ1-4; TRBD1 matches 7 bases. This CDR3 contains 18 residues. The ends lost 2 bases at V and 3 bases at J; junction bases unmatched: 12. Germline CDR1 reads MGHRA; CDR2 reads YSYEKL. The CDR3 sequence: CASSQQGLKGTANEKLFF. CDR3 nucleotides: TGCGCCAGCAGCCAACAGGGACTCAAAGGGACAGCTAATGAAAAACTGTTTTTT.

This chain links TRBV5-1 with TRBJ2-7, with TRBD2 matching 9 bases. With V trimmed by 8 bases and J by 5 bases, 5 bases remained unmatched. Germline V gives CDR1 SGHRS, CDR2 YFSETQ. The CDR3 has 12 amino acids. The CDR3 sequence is CASYSSGNEQYF. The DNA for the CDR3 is TGCGCCAGTTATTCTAGCGGGAACGAGCAGTACTTC. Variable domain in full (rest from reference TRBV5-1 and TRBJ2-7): KAGVTQTPRYLIKTRGQQVTLSCSPISGHRSVSWYQQTPGQGLQFLFEYFSETQRNKGNFPGRFSGRQFSNSRSEMNVSTLELGDSALYLCASYSSGNEQYFGPGTRLTVT.

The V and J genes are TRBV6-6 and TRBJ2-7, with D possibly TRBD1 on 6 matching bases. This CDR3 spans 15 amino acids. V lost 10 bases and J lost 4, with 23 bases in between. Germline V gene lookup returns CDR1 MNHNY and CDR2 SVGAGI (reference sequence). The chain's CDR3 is CATMPGHTEIYEQYF. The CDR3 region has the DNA TGTGCCACCATGCCGGGACATACGGAAATTTACGAGCAGTACTTC.

Here the CDR3 DNA reads TGTGCCACCAGCAGAGGTGGACAGGGGGTCTACGAGCAGTACTTC. This gives the protein CATSRGGQGVYEQYF. J is TRBJ2-7 and V is TRBV15, with 10 bases aligning to TRBD1. Losses at the gene ends were 1 base for V and 3 bases for J; bases not matched to a gene: 3. CDR1 LNHNV and CDR2 YYDKDF come from the germline V gene (reference sequence). The CDR3 totals 15 residues.

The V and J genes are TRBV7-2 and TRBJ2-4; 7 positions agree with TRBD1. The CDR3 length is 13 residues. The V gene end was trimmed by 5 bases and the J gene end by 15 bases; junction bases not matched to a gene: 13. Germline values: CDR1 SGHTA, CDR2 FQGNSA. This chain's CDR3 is CASSTSWDSPLYF. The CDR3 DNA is TGTGCCAGCAGCACATCCTGGGACAGCCCGCTGTACTTC.

DNA for the CDR3: TGTGCCAGCAGCTTAGATTTCGGAGGCACGATCTACAATGAGCAGTTCTTC. Translated, it gives CASSLDFGGTIYNEQFF. The chain links TRBV5-8 to TRBJ2-1; weak D call: TRBD2 (5 bases). The CDR3 has 17 amino acids. Germline-derived CDR1 and CDR2 are SGHTS and YDEGEE. V lost 2 bases, J lost 3 bases, and 18 bases lay in between. The variable domain in full, completed from reference TRBV5-8 and TRBJ2-1, reads EAGVTQSPTHLIKTRGQQATLRCSPISGHTSVYWYQQALGLGLQFLLWYDEGEERNRGNFPPRFSGRQFPNYSSELNVNALELEDSALYLCASSLDFGGTIYNEQFFGPGTRLTVL.

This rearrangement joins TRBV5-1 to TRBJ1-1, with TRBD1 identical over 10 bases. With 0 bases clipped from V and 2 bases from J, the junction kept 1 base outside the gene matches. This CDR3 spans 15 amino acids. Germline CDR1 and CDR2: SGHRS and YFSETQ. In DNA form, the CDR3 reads TGCGCCAGCAGCTTGGGGACAGGGGGAAACACTGAAGCTTTCTTT. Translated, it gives CASSLGTGGNTEAFF.

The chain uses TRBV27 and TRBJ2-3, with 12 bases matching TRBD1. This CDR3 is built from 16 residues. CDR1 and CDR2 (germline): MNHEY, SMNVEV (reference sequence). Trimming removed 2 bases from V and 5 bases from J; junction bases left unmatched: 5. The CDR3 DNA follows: TGTGCCAGCAGTTTAAGGGGGACAGGGGGCAGAGATACGCAGTATTTT. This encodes CASSLRGTGGRDTQYF.

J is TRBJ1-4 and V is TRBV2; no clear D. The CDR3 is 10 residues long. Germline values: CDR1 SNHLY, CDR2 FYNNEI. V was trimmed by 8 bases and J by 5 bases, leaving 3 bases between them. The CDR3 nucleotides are TGTGCCAGCCAGAATGAAAAACTGTTTTTT. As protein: CASQNEKLFF.

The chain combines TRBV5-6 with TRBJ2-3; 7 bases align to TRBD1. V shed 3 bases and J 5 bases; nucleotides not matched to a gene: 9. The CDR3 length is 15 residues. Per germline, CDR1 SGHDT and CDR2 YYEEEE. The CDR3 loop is CASSSKGQVGDTQYF. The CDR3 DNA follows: TGTGCCAGCAGCTCGAAAGGACAGGTTGGAGATACGCAGTATTTT.

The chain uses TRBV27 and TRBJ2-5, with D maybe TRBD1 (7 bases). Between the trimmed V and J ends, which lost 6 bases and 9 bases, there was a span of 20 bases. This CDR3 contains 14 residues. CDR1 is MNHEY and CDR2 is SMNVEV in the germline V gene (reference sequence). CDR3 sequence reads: CASSSSGGWTAQYF. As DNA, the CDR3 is TGTGCCAGCAGCTCTTCAGGGGGGTGGACGGCCCAGTACTTC.